This TCR beta chain appears in the sequencing data of a study of EBV T-cell therapy then PD-1 blockade in nasopharyngeal carcinoma. Comments on this clone: What it recognizes is unknown.

TCRdb's table, derived via immunoSEQ multiplex PCR, lists solely in-frame clones and lacks some. Here the sample spans around 19,000 clones, about 81% being singletons. CDR3 length: 14 residues. Germline CDR1 and CDR2: MNHEY and SMNVEV (reference sequence). V dropped 2 bases and J dropped 0 bases, with 7 bases sitting between them. Time point of the sample: 266 days after commencement of treatment, after nivolumab therapy. The treatment was: AdE1-LMPpoly-expanded autologous EBV-specific T-cell therapy followed by anti-PD-1 nivolumab. The chain recombines TRBV27 with TRBJ1-1; no definite D call. The input for sequencing was CD8+ T cells from blood, taken around day 270 from a patient whose treatment included autologous EBV-specific T cells and nivolumab. This clonotype was sampled from a man in his forties with nasopharyngeal carcinoma. The CDR3 coding sequence is TGTGCCAGCAGTTTAGGAAATATGAACACTGAAGCTTTCTTT. Encoded protein: CASSLGNMNTEAFF.